These T cell receptor beta chains were read from a single sample in a study of T cells in Graves' hyperthyroidism and ophthalmopathy. In TCRdb, the multiplex PCR reads were re-called with MiXCR into one record per CDR3 protein. The repertoire holds under 500,000 distinct CDR3 sequences, 11% to 15% seen once, with around 30% in the top ten. The sequencing input was blood. These TCRs come from a man aged 45-65 years with Graves' ophthalmopathy. The CDR3 runs from the conserved cysteine through the conserved F or W. The D gene is left open where the match is weak. Only part of the rows carry a size: once, few, many, or a class if the clone is expanded.

V gene,clone size,J gene,D gene,CDR3 protein,CDR3 DNA
TRBV29-1,many,TRBJ2-3,-,CSVDGFGTDTQYF,TGCAGCGTTGATGGGTTCGGGACAGATACGCAGTATTTT
TRBV11-2,-,TRBJ1-1,-,CASSFRGSTEAFF,TGTGCCAGCAGCTTTAGGGGAAGCACTGAAGCTTTCTTT
TRBV4-1,few,TRBJ2-3,TRBD2,CASSQGKLADRTDTQYF,TGCGCCAGCAGCCAAGGAAAACTAGCGGACCGCACAGATACGCAGTATTTT
TRBV29-1,once,TRBJ1-2,TRBD1,CSVTRDRGSYTF,TGCAGCGTAACCCGGGACAGGGGATCCTACACCTTC
TRBV9,many,TRBJ2-5,-,CASSVAPSAKETQYF,TGTGCCAGCAGCGTAGCACCTAGCGCGAAAGAGACCCAGTACTTC
TRBV2,many,TRBJ2-3,TRBD2,CASSDRGRASDTQYF,TGTGCCAGCAGTGATCGCGGGAGGGCCTCAGATACGCAGTATTTT
TRBV12-3/TRBV12-4,-,TRBJ2-7,TRBD1,CASGRQGIRLNEQYF,TGTGCCAGCGGACGACAGGGTATAAGATTGAACGAGCAGTACTTC
TRBV6-1,few,TRBJ1-6,-,CASRGVSNSPLHF,TGTGCCAGCAGGGGTGTGTCTAATTCACCCCTCCACTTT
TRBV3-1,many,TRBJ2-1,TRBD2,CASSQGGGRTYNEQFF,TGTGCCAGCAGCCAAGGGGGCGGGAGGACCTACAATGAGCAGTTCTTC
TRBV3-1,-,TRBJ2-1,-,CASSQELGLSYNEQFF,TGTGCCAGCAGCCAAGAACTGGGCCTCTCCTACAATGAGCAGTTCTTC
TRBV7-2,many,TRBJ2-1,-,CASSPTLRGHEQFF,TGTGCCAGCAGCCCCACCCTTAGGGGACATGAGCAGTTCTTC
TRBV14,few,TRBJ1-1,TRBD1,CASSQDRQGENTEAFF,TGTGCCAGCAGCCAAGATAGACAGGGGGAGAACACTGAAGCTTTCTTT
TRBV2,many,TRBJ2-1,-,CASSEEGAGLSYNEQFF,TGTGCCAGCAGTGAAGAGGGTGCCGGGTTGTCCTACAATGAGCAGTTCTTC
TRBV7-2,many,TRBJ2-3,-,CASSLKTGSTDTQYF,TGTGCCAGCAGCTTGAAGACCGGGAGCACAGATACGCAGTATTTT
TRBV12-3/TRBV12-4,-,TRBJ1-2,TRBD1,CAVGQGVSYGHTF,TGTGCCGTAGGACAGGGCGTTTCCTATGGCCACACCTTC
TRBV28,many,TRBJ2-1,-,CASSAPGVAYNEQFF,TGTGCCAGCAGCGCCCCGGGAGTCGCCTACAATGAGCAGTTCTTC